This is a list of T cell receptor beta chains from one sample in a study of persistence of HIV-infected CD4 T cells. What these receptors recognize is not known. Produced via immunoSEQ multiplex PCR; TCRdb's table is partial and in-frame only. Of 10,000 to 15,000 clones detected, around 68% appear once; the ten largest clones hold about 18%. The source was CD4+ T cells sorted from PBMCs after approximately 18-hour stimulation, collected from a patient who received antiretroviral therapy. These receptors all stem from an adult man with HIV who was CMV-seropositive. Each CDR3 is given with its conserved first and last residue. D genes are given only for firm matches. Clone sizes are given selectively: once, few, many, or a class where the clone is expanded.

D	V	J	size	CDR3	DNA
-	TRBV7-8	TRBJ1-2	-	CASSLAGPSNYGYTF	TGTGCCAGCAGCTTAGCGGGGCCCTCTAACTATGGCTACACCTTC
-	TRBV28	TRBJ1-5	-	CASGGGEGRQPQHF	TGTGCCAGCGGAGGCGGGGAGGGGCGTCAGCCCCAGCATTTT
-	TRBV7-3	TRBJ1-3	-	CASSLNPGSGNTIYF	TGTGCCAGCAGCTTAAATCCGGGATCTGGAAACACCATATATTTT
TRBD1	TRBV18	TRBJ2-7	-	CASSFSLPGQGASEQYF	TGTGCCAGCTCATTCTCCTTGCCGGGACAGGGGGCCAGCGAGCAGTACTTC
-	TRBV12-3/TRBV12-4	TRBJ1-2	-	CASSSGRYYGYTF	TGTGCCAGCAGTTCAGGACGGTACTATGGCTACACCTTC
-	TRBV5-4	TRBJ2-7	-	CASSLVGGSYEQYF	TGTGCCAGCAGCTTGGTAGGGGGGTCCTACGAGCAGTACTTC
TRBD1	TRBV6-5	TRBJ1-1	-	CASRTGGPNTEAFF	TGTGCCAGTCGGACAGGGGGACCCAACACTGAAGCTTTCTTT
TRBD1	TRBV6-5	TRBJ1-2	-	CASSYGRTGYGYTF	TGTGCCAGCAGTTACGGTCGGACAGGTTATGGCTACACCTTC
TRBD2	TRBV9	TRBJ2-7	-	CASSPGTSAKIYEQYF	TGTGCCAGCAGCCCGGGGACTAGCGCTAAAATCTACGAGCAGTACTTC
-	TRBV27	TRBJ2-7	-	CASSWLEGYEQYF	TGTGCCAGCAGTTGGTTGGAGGGGTACGAGCAGTACTTC
-	TRBV4-1	TRBJ2-1	-	CASSQVGRTKGEQFF	TGCGCCAGCAGCCAAGTGGGACGGACGAAAGGTGAGCAGTTCTTC
-	TRBV11-1	TRBJ2-7	-	CASSLEAGAPYEQYF	TGTGCCAGCAGCTTAGAGGCAGGGGCGCCCTACGAGCAGTACTTC
-	TRBV7-8	TRBJ1-3	-	CASSLGANGNTIYF	TGTGCCAGCAGCTTAGGTGCAAATGGAAACACCATATATTTT
-	TRBV7-3	TRBJ2-7	-	CASSLRGIPYEQYF	TGTGCCAGCAGCTTACGGGGAATCCCCTACGAGCAGTACTTC
-	TRBV6-5	TRBJ2-1	-	CASSPEGLTPPRLF	TGTGCCAGCAGTCCTGAGGGCTTGACTCCACCGAGGCTCTTC
TRBD1	TRBV7-8	TRBJ2-7	-	CASSNMGQSEQYF	TGTGCCAGCAGCAACATGGGACAGAGCGAGCAGTACTTC
TRBD1	TRBV19	TRBJ2-7	-	CASSRDSHYEQYF	TGTGCCAGTAGCCGGGACAGTCACTACGAGCAGTACTTC
-	TRBV7-2	TRBJ2-3	-	CASSLDRGHLDTQYF	TGTGCCAGCAGCTTAGATCGGGGGCATCTAGATACGCAGTATTTT
-	TRBV9	TRBJ1-5	-	CASSAQGFGQPQHF	TGTGCCAGCAGCGCCCAGGGGTTTGGTCAGCCCCAGCATTTT
TRBD1	TRBV5-1	TRBJ2-5	medium-sized	CASSQGAETQYF	TGCGCCAGCAGTCAGGGGGCCGAGACCCAGTACTTC
-	TRBV6-4	TRBJ2-1	few	CASSDELGAGNEQFF	TGTGCCAGCAGTGACGAATTGGGGGCTGGGAATGAGCAGTTCTTC
-	TRBV6-5	TRBJ1-5	few	CASTESIGNQPQHF	TGTGCCAGCACAGAGTCTATTGGCAATCAGCCCCAGCATTTT
-	TRBV6-5	TRBJ2-7	once	CASRKGDEQYF	TGTGCCAGCAGGAAAGGGGACGAGCAGTACTTC
TRBD1	TRBV14	TRBJ1-5	-	CASSPRDRDHQPQHF	TGTGCCAGCAGCCCCCGGGACAGGGACCATCAGCCCCAGCATTTT
TRBD1	TRBV6-5	TRBJ2-7	once	CASSFDRGTYEQYF	TGTGCCAGCAGTTTCGACAGGGGAACCTACGAGCAGTACTTC
TRBD2	TRBV5-4	TRBJ2-1	-	CASSLERGGYDEQFF	TGTGCCAGCAGCTTAGAGCGGGGGGGTTACGATGAGCAGTTCTTC
TRBD1	TRBV5-1	TRBJ1-1	-	CASSLQQGAGTEAFF	TGCGCCAGCAGCCTTCAACAGGGGGCAGGGACTGAAGCTTTCTTT
TRBD1	TRBV24-1	TRBJ2-1	-	CATSDTGQASRDEQFF	TGTGCCACCAGTGACACGGGACAGGCCTCGAGGGATGAGCAGTTCTTC
-	TRBV5-1	TRBJ2-7	-	CASSLGANEQYF	TGCGCCAGCAGCTTGGGGGCGAACGAGCAGTACTTC
-	TRBV9	TRBJ2-2	medium-sized	CASSVGRDPTGELFF	TGTGCCAGCAGCGTAGGGAGGGACCCCACCGGGGAGCTGTTTTTT
-	TRBV19	TRBJ2-2	-	CASSIGSHTGELFF	TGTGCCAGTAGTATCGGTTCTCACACCGGGGAGCTGTTTTTT
TRBD1	TRBV27	TRBJ1-1	-	CASSLKTGSGVAFF	TGTGCCAGCAGTCTAAAGACAGGGTCAGGCGTAGCTTTCTTT
-	TRBV2	TRBJ2-3	-	CASSALLGVGTDTQYF	TGTGCCAGCAGCGCCCTCCTCGGGGTCGGTACAGATACGCAGTATTTT
-	TRBV21-1	TRBJ1-4	-	CASPDRGTVGATNEKLFF	TGTGCCAGCCCCGACAGGGGGACGGTCGGTGCAACTAATGAAAAACTGTTTTTT
TRBD1	TRBV28	TRBJ2-3	-	CASSPRQGKRSPDTQYF	TGTGCCAGCAGTCCCCGACAGGGGAAACGCAGCCCAGATACGCAGTATTTT
-	TRBV5-1	TRBJ2-6	once	CASSSTNQGSGANVLTF	TGCGCCAGCAGCTCGACGAATCAGGGAAGTGGGGCCAACGTCCTGACTTTC
-	TRBV4-1	TRBJ2-7	-	CASSQVSLEAGEQYF	TGCGCCAGCAGCCAAGTAAGCCTAGAGGCGGGCGAGCAGTACTTC
-	TRBV4-2	TRBJ1-1	-	CASSQGFRYTEAFF	TGTGCCAGCAGCCAAGGGTTCCGGTACACTGAAGCTTTCTTT
-	TRBV5-4	TRBJ2-1	-	CASRLGTAPGLYNEQFF	TGTGCCAGCAGACTAGGGACAGCCCCGGGACTTTACAATGAGCAGTTCTTC
-	TRBV29-1	TRBJ2-2	-	CSVVVRGYTGELFF	TGCAGCGTTGTTGTCAGGGGCTACACCGGGGAGCTGTTTTTT
-	TRBV4-1	TRBJ1-2	once	CASSQQEPWGGYTF	TGCGCCAGCAGCCAACAGGAGCCATGGGGGGGCTACACCTTC
-	TRBV5-4	TRBJ2-2	few	CASSWGVPGELFF	TGTGCCAGCAGTTGGGGTGTCCCCGGGGAGCTGTTTTTT
-	TRBV11-3	TRBJ2-5	-	CASSRGQETQYF	TGTGCCAGCAGCCGAGGCCAAGAGACCCAGTACTTC
TRBD1	TRBV4-2	TRBJ2-3	-	CASSQLDRDTDTQYF	TGTGCCAGCAGCCAACTGGACAGGGACACAGATACGCAGTATTTT
TRBD1	TRBV5-1	TRBJ2-1	-	CASSGRDRRNNEQFF	TGCGCCAGCAGCGGCCGGGACAGAAGAAACAATGAGCAGTTCTTC
TRBD2	TRBV5-4	TRBJ2-1	-	CASSITSGTYNEQFF	TGTGCCAGCAGCATAACTAGCGGTACTTACAATGAGCAGTTCTTC
-	TRBV5-1	TRBJ1-4	-	CASRSGDEKLFF	TGCGCCAGCCGGAGCGGCGATGAAAAACTGTTTTTT
-	TRBV16	TRBJ2-2	-	CASSQLNRAGELFF	TGTGCCAGCAGCCAGCTAAACAGGGCCGGGGAGCTGTTTTTT
-	TRBV7-2	TRBJ1-5	-	CASSLGGSWGNQPQHF	TGTGCCAGCAGCTTGGGGGGGTCCTGGGGCAATCAGCCCCAGCATTTT
TRBD1	TRBV7-6	TRBJ2-7	-	CASSSPGGKGEQYF	TGTGCCAGCAGCTCCCCAGGGGGCAAGGGCGAGCAGTACTTC
TRBD2	TRBV18	TRBJ2-7	once	CASSPVAGETYEQYF	TGTGCCAGCTCACCGGTAGCGGGGGAGACCTACGAGCAGTACTTC
-	TRBV6-5	TRBJ2-7	few	CASSYGSEYEQYF	TGTGCCAGCAGTTACGGATCGGAGTACGAGCAGTACTTC
-	TRBV12-5	TRBJ1-1	-	CASGLGQLVEAFF	TGTGCTAGTGGTTTGGGACAGTTGGTTGAAGCTTTCTTT
-	TRBV7-8	TRBJ2-2	-	CASSQGVGNTGELFF	TGTGCCAGCAGCCAGGGCGTCGGGAACACCGGGGAGCTGTTTTTT
TRBD2	TRBV11-3	TRBJ2-5	-	CASSFRGGREETQYF	TGTGCCAGCAGCTTTCGGGGGGGACGAGAAGAGACCCAGTACTTC